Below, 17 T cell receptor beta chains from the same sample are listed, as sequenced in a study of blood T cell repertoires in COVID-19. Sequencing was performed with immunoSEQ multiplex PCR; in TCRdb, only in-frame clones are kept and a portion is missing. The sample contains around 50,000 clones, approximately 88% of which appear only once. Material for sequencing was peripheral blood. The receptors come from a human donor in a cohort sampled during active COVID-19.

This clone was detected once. The CDR3 sequence: CASSPAGNEQFF. In DNA, the CDR3 is TGTGCCAGCAGCCCAGCGGGGAATGAGCAGTTCTTC. The chain links TRBV9 to TRBJ2-1, with 7 bases identical to TRBD2. The CDR3 covers 12 residues. Germline CDR1 is SGDLS and CDR2 is YYNGEE. The J segment lost 7 bases and the V segment lost 4 bases, leaving 2 bases of the junction unmatched.

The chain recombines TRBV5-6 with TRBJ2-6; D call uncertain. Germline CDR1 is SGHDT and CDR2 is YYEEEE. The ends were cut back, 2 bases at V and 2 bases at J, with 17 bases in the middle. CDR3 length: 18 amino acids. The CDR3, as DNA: TGTGCCAGCAGCTTAAACCTAGGAGTAGAAGCTGGGGCCAACGTCCTGACTTTC. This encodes CASSLNLGVEAGANVLTF.

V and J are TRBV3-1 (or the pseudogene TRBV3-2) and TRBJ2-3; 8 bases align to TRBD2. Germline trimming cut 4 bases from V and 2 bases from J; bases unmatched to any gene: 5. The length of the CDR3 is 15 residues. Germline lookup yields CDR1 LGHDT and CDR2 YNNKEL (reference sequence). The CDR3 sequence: CASSLAGGTTDTQYF. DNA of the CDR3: TGTGCCAGCAGCCTCGCGGGGGGCACCACAGATACGCAGTATTTT.

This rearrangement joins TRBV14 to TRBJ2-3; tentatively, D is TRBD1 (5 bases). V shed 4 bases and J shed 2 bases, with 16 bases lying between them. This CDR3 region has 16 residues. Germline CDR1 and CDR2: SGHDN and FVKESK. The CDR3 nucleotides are TGTGCCAGCAGCCTATCGAAGGGGCTGGTCACAGATACGCAGTATTTT. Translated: CASSLSKGLVTDTQYF.

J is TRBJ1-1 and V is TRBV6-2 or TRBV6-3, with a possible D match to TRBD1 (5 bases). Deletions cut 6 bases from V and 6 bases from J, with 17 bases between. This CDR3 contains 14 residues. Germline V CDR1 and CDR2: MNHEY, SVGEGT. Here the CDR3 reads CASSPVAQVAEAFF. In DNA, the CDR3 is TGTGCCAGCAGCCCCGTGGCACAGGTGGCTGAAGCTTTCTTT.

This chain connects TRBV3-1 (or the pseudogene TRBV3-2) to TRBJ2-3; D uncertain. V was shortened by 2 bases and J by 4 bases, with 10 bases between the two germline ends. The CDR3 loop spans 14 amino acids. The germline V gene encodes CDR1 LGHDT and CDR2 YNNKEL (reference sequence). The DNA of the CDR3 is TGTGCCAGCAGCCAAAGTGGGCCCGCAGATACGCAGTATTTT. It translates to CASSQSGPADTQYF.

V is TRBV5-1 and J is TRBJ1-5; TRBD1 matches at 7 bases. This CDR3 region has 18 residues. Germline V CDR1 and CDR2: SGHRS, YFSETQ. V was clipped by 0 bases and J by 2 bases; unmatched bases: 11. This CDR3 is CASSLGPTGLSGNQPQHF. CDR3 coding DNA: TGCGCCAGCAGCTTGGGACCGACAGGGTTGAGTGGCAATCAGCCCCAGCATTTT.

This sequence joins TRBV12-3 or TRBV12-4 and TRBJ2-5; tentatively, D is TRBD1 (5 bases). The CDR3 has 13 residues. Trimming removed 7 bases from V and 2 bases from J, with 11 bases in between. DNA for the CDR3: TGTGCCAGCACCCCGACAGAGCAAGAGACCCAGTACTTC. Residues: CASTPTEQETQYF.

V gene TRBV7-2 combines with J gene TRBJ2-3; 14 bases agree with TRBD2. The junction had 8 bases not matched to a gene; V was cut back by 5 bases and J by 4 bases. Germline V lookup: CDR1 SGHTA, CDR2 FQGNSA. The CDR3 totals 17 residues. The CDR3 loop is CASSARLAGGRPDTQYF. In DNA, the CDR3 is TGTGCCAGCAGCGCCAGACTAGCGGGAGGGCGTCCAGATACGCAGTATTTT.

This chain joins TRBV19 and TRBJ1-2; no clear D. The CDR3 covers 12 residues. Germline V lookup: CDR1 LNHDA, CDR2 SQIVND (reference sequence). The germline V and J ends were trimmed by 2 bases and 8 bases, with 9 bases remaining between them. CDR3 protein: CASSINSRGYTF. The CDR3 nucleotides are TGTGCCAGTAGTATAAACTCGCGGGGCTACACCTTC.

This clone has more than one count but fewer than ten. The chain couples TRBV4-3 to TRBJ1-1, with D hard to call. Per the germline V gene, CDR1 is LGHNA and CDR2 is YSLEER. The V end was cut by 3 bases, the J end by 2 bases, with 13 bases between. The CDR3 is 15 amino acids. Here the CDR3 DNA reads TGCGCCAGCAGCCAGGATGGGAGGGTAAACACTGAAGCTTTCTTT. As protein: CASSQDGRVNTEAFF.

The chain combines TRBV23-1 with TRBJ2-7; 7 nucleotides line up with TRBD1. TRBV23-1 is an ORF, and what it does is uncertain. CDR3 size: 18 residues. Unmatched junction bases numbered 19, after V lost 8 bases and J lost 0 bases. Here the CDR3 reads CASPPYGTATKSSYEQYF. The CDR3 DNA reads TGCGCCAGCCCGCCATACGGGACAGCAACCAAAAGCTCCTACGAGCAGTACTTC.

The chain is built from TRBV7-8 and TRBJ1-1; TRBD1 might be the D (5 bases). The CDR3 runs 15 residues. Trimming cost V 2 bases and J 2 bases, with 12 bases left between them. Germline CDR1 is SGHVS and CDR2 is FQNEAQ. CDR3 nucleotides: TGTGCCAGCAGCTTATTCGGGGGGATAAACACTGAAGCTTTCTTT. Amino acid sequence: CASSLFGGINTEAFF.

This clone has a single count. CDR3 bases: TGCGCCAGCAGCTTGAAGGGGTCACTCTTAGGTAATGAGCAGTTCTTC. This translates into CASSLKGSLLGNEQFF. The gene calls are TRBV5-1 and TRBJ2-1, with a tentative D call TRBD1 (5 bases). Trimming removed 1 base from V and 7 bases from J, with 18 bases in between. Germline CDR1 is SGHRS and CDR2 is YFSETQ. CDR3 size: 16 residues.

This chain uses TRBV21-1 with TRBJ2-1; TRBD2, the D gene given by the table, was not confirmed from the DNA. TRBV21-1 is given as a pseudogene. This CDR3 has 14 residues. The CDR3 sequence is CASPGLAVGGGQFF. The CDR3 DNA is TGTGCCAGCCCGGGACTAGCGGTGGGTGGGGGGCAGTTCTTC.

CDR3 bases: TGTGCCAGCAGCCACGGACAGGGAGGCAATCAGCCCCAGCATTTT. Translation gives CASSHGQGGNQPQHF. The chain links TRBV4-2 to TRBJ1-5; 8 positions match TRBD1. Trimming at V came to 3 bases and at J to 2 bases, leaving 3 bases not matched to a gene. The CDR3 extends over 15 amino acids. Germline CDR1 and CDR2: LGHNA and YNFKEQ.

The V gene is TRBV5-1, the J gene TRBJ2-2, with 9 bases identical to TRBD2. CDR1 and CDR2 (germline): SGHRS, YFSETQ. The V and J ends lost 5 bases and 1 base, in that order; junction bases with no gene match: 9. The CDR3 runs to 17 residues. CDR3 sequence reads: CASSRPARGGNTGELFF. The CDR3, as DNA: TGCGCCAGCAGTCGCCCTGCGCGGGGGGGGAACACCGGGGAGCTGTTTTTT.